The TCR beta chain described here comes from a study of Graves' ophthalmopathy and Graves' hyperthyroidism. The V gene's germline CDR1 is MGHDK and CDR2 SYGVNS. Trimming took off 2 bases at V and 4 bases at J, with 7 bases between the two ends. CDR3 length: 13 amino acids. RNA transcripts served as template for amplifying TCR beta CDR3 sequences. Second-round multiplex PCR followed a first-round RT-PCR using HTBI primers. TCRdb re-called the multiplex PCR reads with MiXCR, one entry per CDR3 protein. The table shows around 660,000 distinct CDR3 sequences, with about 40% occurring only once. This clonotype has more than one count but fewer than ten.

This chain joins TRBV25-1 and TRBJ2-3; D remains ambiguous. The origin of this receptor is an adult man with Graves' ophthalmopathy. Sequencing was carried out using peripheral blood. The CDR3 nucleotides read TGTGCCAGCAGTGAAGAAAACTCAGATACGCAGTATTTT. Amino acid sequence: CASSEENSDTQYF.